Listed below are T cell receptor beta chains from one sample, sequenced in a study of blood T cells in healthy people across ages. MiXCR, run by TCRdb on the 5' RACE reads, gives a single entry per CDR3 protein. The sample has approximately 760,000 distinct CDR3 sequences, just under 25% seen once. These sequences were also reported in another study, on T cells of mothers and their children.

Material for sequencing was blood. The source of these receptors is a boy under 18 in good health. The CDR3 runs from the conserved cysteine through the conserved F or W. Size is stated for part of the rows, as once, few or many counts, or as a class when the clone is expanded.

j_call,clone_size,v_call,cdr3_aa
TRBJ2-7,NA,TRBV3-1,CASSQDTSGRAYEQYF
TRBJ2-2,few,TRBV7-2,CASSLRVPAVANTGELFF
TRBJ2-7,NA,TRBV5-1,CASSLFTGGSYEQYF
TRBJ2-7,few,TRBV7-3,CASSLGPSGSSYEQYF
TRBJ1-6,NA,TRBV14,CASSQVRAPNSPLHF
TRBJ2-5,NA,TRBV7-9,CASSLWGQNQETQYF
TRBJ2-4,NA,TRBV12-3/TRBV12-4,CASSLDLRINIQYF
TRBJ1-2,few,TRBV7-8,CASSLDPDSLNYGYTF
TRBJ2-1,many,TRBV28,CASSLWSNEQFF
NA,NA,TRBV9,CASSVRASGLEETQYF
TRBJ1-5,few,TRBV7-9,CASSGGGSNQPQHF
TRBJ2-1,few,TRBV7-3,CASSLNVGFGSSYNEQFF
TRBJ2-1,NA,TRBV7-3,CASSLAGDSSYNEQFF
TRBJ2-7,NA,TRBV13,CASSSRTSGENYYEQYF
TRBJ2-2,NA,TRBV5-4,CASSLGREAGELFF
TRBJ2-1,few,TRBV20-1,CSARDLLAGNEQFF
TRBJ2-2,NA,TRBV23-1,CASSPPGQGTWELFF
TRBJ1-1,NA,TRBV29-1,CSVVVRGLVSTEAFF
TRBJ2-1,few,TRBV5-6,CASSKYVFTEQFF
TRBJ2-7,NA,TRBV5-4,CASRGPPGSYEQYF
TRBJ2-5,NA,TRBV10-3,CAISEWRDRDGETQYF
TRBJ2-1,NA,TRBV5-1,CASSLGGGLSHEQFF
TRBJ1-1,many,TRBV7-3,CASSLGGADTEAFF
TRBJ2-1,NA,TRBV2,CASRGIQQGFGNEQFF
TRBJ2-1,few,TRBV5-1,CASCFGQHNEQFF
TRBJ2-5,NA,TRBV29-1,CSATPGPEMETQYF
TRBJ2-5,NA,TRBV29-1,CSAGSRQETQYF
TRBJ2-5,NA,TRBV7-9,CASSFGTGLQETQYF
TRBJ2-5,NA,TRBV2,CASSESPPETQYF
TRBJ2-1,NA,TRBV9,CASSDPGTAYNEQFF
TRBJ1-3,NA,TRBV27,CASSTRQGLRGNTIYF
TRBJ2-1,few,TRBV6-5,CASSRHGAGVDEQFF
NA,NA,TRBV10-3,CAIQGSITYEQYF